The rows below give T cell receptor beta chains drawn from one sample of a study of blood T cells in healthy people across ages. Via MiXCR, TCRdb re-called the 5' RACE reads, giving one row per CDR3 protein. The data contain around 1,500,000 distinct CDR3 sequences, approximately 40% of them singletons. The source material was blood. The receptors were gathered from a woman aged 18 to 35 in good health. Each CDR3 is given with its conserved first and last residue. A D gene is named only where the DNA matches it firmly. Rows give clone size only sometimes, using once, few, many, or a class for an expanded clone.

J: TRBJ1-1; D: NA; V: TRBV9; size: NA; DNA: TGTGCCAGCAGCGTAGCCGGCGGGGGAAGTGAAGCTTTCTTT; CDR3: CASSVAGGGSEAFF
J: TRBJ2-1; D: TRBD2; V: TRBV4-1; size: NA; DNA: TGCGCCAGCAGCCAGGGGACTAGAAGCGTTTTCGATGAGCAGTTCTTC; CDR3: CASSQGTRSVFDEQFF
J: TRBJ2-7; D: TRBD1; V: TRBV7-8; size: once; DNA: TGTGCCAGCAGGCCCCGACAGGGCTACGAGCAGTACTTC; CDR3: CASRPRQGYEQYF
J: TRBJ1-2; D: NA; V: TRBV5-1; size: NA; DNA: TGCGCCAGCAGCGTGGCAGGCTTTGGCCCTAACTATGGCTACACCTTC; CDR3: CASSVAGFGPNYGYTF
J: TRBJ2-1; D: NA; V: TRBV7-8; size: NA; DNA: TGTGCCAGCAGCTTATTAATGAGACAGTTACAAGAGACCCAGTTCTTC; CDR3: CASSLLMRQLQETQFF
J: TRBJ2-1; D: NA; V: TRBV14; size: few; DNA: TGTGCCAGCAGCCCCCATCACTCGGACGGTGAGCAGTTCTTC; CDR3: CASSPHHSDGEQFF
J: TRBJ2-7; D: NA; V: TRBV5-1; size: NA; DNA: TGCGCCAGCAGCTTGTCCGGACAGCGTTACGAGCAGTACTTC; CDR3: CASSLSGQRYEQYF
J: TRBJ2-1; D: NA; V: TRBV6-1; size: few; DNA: TGTGCCAGCACCGTCGGGGTCCATAATGAGCAGTTCTTC; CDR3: CASTVGVHNEQFF
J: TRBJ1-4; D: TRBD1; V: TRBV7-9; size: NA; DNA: TGTGCCAGCGGCCCGCCGACAGGGGATGTTGAAAAACTGTTTTTT; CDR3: CASGPPTGDVEKLFF
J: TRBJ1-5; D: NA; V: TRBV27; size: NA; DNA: TGTGCCAGCAGCCAAGGGGTGCTTCAGCCCCAGCATTTT; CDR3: CASSQGVLQPQHF
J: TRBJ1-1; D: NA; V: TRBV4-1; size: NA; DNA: TGCGCCAGCAGCCAAGTGACGGCCAGTTTGACTGAAGCTTTCTTT; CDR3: CASSQVTASLTEAFF
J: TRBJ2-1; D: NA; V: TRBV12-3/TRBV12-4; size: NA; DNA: TGTGACAGCAGTTTAGTAAAGGGGTACAATGAGCAGTTCTTC; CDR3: CDSSLVKGYNEQFF
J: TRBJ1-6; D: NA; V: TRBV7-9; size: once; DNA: TGTGCCAGCATAGAGGGCCCCTATAATTCACCCCTCCACTTT; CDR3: CASIEGPYNSPLHF
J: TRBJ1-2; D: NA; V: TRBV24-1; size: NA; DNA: TGTGCCACCAGTGATGCCAAGAGAGGGAGCTATGGCTACACCTTC; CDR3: CATSDAKRGSYGYTF
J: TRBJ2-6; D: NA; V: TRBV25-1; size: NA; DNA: TGTGCCAACCTTGTGGCAGTCCCTCCCTCTGGGGCCAACGTCCTGATTTTC; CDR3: CANLVAVPPSGANVLIF
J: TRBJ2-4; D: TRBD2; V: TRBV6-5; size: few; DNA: TGTGCCAGCAGTTACTCCGCTAGCGGGGGTAACATTCAGTACTTC; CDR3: CASSYSASGGNIQYF
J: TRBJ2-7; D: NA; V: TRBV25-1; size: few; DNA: TGTGCCAGCAGTGCGCGCGAGCAGTACTTC; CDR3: CASSAREQYF
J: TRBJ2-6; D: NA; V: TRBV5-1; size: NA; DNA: TGCGCCAGCAGTAGGGACCAACTATCCTCTGGGGCCAACGTCCTGACTTTC; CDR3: CASSRDQLSSGANVLTF